Listed here are 11 T cell receptor beta chains from one sample, sequenced in a study of T cells in Graves' hyperthyroidism and ophthalmopathy. Amplification targeted TCR beta CDR3 regions from RNA transcripts. HTBI primers were employed in a first-round RT-PCR of the TCR CDR3. TCRdb called the multiplex PCR reads again in MiXCR, with one record for every CDR3 protein. The sample lists about 640,000 distinct CDR3 sequences, around 21% occurring once. Sequences were obtained from blood. All receptors come from a man aged 25-45 years with Graves' ophthalmopathy.

The genes are TRBV5-4 and TRBJ2-3; TRBD1 is a possible D gene (6 bases). The CDR3 runs 17 residues. CDR1 is SGHNT and CDR2 is YYREEE in the germline V gene (reference sequence). V lost 3 bases to trimming and J lost 2 bases, with 19 bases between them. The CDR3 DNA follows: TGTGCCAGCAGCTCGAAACAGGGCTCTTTACCCACAGATACGCAGTATTTT. This codes for CASSSKQGSLPTDTQYF.

The chain is built from TRBV4-1 and TRBJ2-7; D gene ambiguous. The CDR3 covers 16 residues. The V gene's germline CDR1 is MGHRA and CDR2 YSYEKL. V was trimmed by 3 bases and J by 1 base, leaving 16 bases between them. CDR3 nucleotide sequence: TGCGCCAGCAGCCATGTGCTATCCCAGCATTCCTACGAGCAGTACTTC. It yields the protein CASSHVLSQHSYEQYF.

This clonotype turned up a few times. The chain has TRBV10-3 and TRBJ2-7; 9 bases are a match to TRBD1. Per germline, CDR1 ENHRY and CDR2 SYGVKD. V shed 4 bases and J 3 bases; nucleotides not matched to a gene: 10. The CDR3 covers 16 residues. The CDR3 region is CAISGPGQGQGYEQYF. Here the CDR3 DNA reads TGTGCCATCAGTGGTCCTGGACAGGGGCAGGGCTACGAGCAGTACTTC.

Worth noting for this clonotype: This clone may be a read error of a much larger clone one base away. The chain links TRBV20-1 to TRBJ1-5; a possible D gene is TRBD1 (6 bases). Trimming shortened V by 6 bases and J by 0 bases, and 21 bases separated the two germline ends. CDR1 and CDR2 from the germline V gene are DFQATT and SNEGSKA (reference sequence). CDR3 length equals 17 residues. The CDR3 DNA reads as TGCAGTGCCCCCCATTACGACAGGACAGTTAGCAATCAGCCCCAGCATTTT. This codes for CSAPHYDRTVSNQPQHF.

This clonotype was seen more than once but under ten times. The chain uses TRBV3-1 and TRBJ2-1; 8 bases agree with TRBD1. Germline V lookup: CDR1 LGHDT, CDR2 YNNKEL (reference sequence). Trimming at V came to 4 bases and at J to 5 bases, leaving 7 bases not matched to a gene. CDR3 size: 15 residues. The CDR3 protein is CASSLPTGVHNEQFF. The CDR3 nucleotides read TGTGCCAGCAGCCTCCCGACAGGGGTCCACAATGAGCAGTTCTTC.

J is TRBJ2-7 and V is TRBV5-1; 10 nucleotides align to TRBD1. The CDR3 runs 16 residues. Looked up from germline, CDR1 is SGHRS and CDR2 is YFSETQ. V lost 3 bases, J lost 5 bases, and 11 bases stayed unmatched. The DNA of the CDR3 is TGCGCCAGCAGCTCTTATTACCGGGACAGGGGCCACGAGCAGTACTTC. Encoded protein: CASSSYYRDRGHEQYF. Variable domain in full (rest from reference TRBV5-1 and TRBJ2-7): KAGVTQTPRYLIKTRGQQVTLSCSPISGHRSVSWYQQTPGQGLQFLFEYFSETQRNKGNFPGRFSGRQFSNSRSEMNVSTLELGDSALYLCASSSYYRDRGHEQYFGPGTRLTVT.

The chain combines TRBV20-1 with TRBJ2-7; TRBD1 might be the D (8 bases). V was shortened by 6 bases and J by 2 bases, with 17 bases between the two germline ends. This CDR3 has 14 residues. Per the germline V gene, CDR1 is DFQATT and CDR2 is SNEGSKA (reference sequence). CDR3 nucleotide sequence: TGCAGTGCGGTTGACAGGGGAGGGACCTACGAGCAGTACTTC. This encodes CSAVDRGGTYEQYF.

The chain carries TRBV7-2 and TRBJ2-1; D is undetermined. V lost 1 base and J 0 bases, leaving 13 bases between the germline ends. The CDR3 loop spans 17 amino acids. The germline gives CDR1 SGHTA, CDR2 FQGNSA. The CDR3: CASSLVPVGGSYNEQFF. In DNA, the CDR3 is TGTGCCAGCAGCTTAGTACCCGTAGGCGGCTCCTACAATGAGCAGTTCTTC.

The table lists this clonotype with many counts. This chain uses TRBV5-1 with TRBJ2-1, with TRBD1 as a possible D gene (5 bases). The length of the CDR3 is 16 residues. Looked up from germline, CDR1 is SGHRS and CDR2 is YFSETQ. V lost 0 bases and J 0 bases, leaving 10 bases between the germline ends. The CDR3 DNA sequence: TGCGCCAGCAGCTTGGGGGGCAGTCTCTCCTACAATGAGCAGTTCTTC. Translating gives CASSLGGSLSYNEQFF.

This clonotype showed up many times. This chain connects TRBV2 to TRBJ2-5; 9 bases match TRBD1. V lost 6 bases and J lost 3; bases outside the gene matches: 5. The CDR3 extends over 14 amino acids. CDR1 is SNHLY and CDR2 is FYNNEI in the germline V gene. The CDR3 is CASRGRTGEETQYF. The CDR3 DNA sequence: TGTGCCAGCAGAGGAAGGACAGGGGAAGAGACCCAGTACTTC.

This clonotype was counted a few times. The rearrangement joins TRBV6-1 to TRBJ1-2; TRBD1 aligns across 8 bases. The CDR3 totals 13 residues. J lost 4 bases, V lost 6 bases, and 4 bases had no gene match. Per germline, CDR1 MNHNS and CDR2 SASEGT. CDR3 bases: TGTGCCAGCAGCCACGGGACAGGCTATGGCTACACCTTC. This translates into CASSHGTGYGYTF.